The clone carrying this TCR beta chain was recorded at least ten times. Its matching antigen is unknown. The time point: persistent/refractory GD, antithyroid drugs over 5 years with positive TRAb. After RNA was extracted from PBMCs, the TCR library was made from it. The sample is drawn from a study of regulatory T cells in long-lasting Graves disease. The germline CDR1 and CDR2 sequences are SGHKS and YYEKEE (reference sequence). CDR3 length: 18 residues. With V trimmed by 0 bases and J by 5 bases, 16 bases remained unmatched. Through Arm-PCR of CDR3 regions and iRepertoire HTBI primers, TCR beta libraries were built. One entry per CDR3 protein, called by TCRdb with MiXCR from the multiplex PCR reads. The table has hundreds of thousands of distinct CDR3 sequences, 20% to 25% seen once. Study-level results: Only peripheral blood was studied, not thyroid tissue. Newly diagnosed patients had higher TCR diversity than persistent Graves' patients did.

The origin of this receptor is a female donor with Graves disease. Material: peripheral blood mononuclear cells (PBMCs), obtained when the disease was refractory, from a patient treated with antithyroid drugs. This chain links TRBV5-5 with TRBJ2-7; 8 bases line up with TRBD2. DNA for the CDR3: TGTGCCAGCAGCTTGGAGGGGTCCCCGGAGCGGGAGAAGCACGAGCAGTACTTC. Protein: CASSLEGSPEREKHEQYF.